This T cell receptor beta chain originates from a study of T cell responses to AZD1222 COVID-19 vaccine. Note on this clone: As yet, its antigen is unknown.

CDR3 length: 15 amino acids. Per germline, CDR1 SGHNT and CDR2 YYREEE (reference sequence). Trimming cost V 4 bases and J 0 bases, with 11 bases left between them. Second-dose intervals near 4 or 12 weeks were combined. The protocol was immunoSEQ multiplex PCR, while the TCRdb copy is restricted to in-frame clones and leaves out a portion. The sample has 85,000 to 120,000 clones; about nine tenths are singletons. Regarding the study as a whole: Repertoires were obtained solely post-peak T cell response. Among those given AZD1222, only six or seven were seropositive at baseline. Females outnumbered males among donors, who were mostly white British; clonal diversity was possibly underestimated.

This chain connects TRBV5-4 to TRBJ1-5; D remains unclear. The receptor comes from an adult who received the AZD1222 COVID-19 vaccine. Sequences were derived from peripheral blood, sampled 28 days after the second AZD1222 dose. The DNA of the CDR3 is TGTGCCAGCAGCCTCGGTGGCGGTAGCAATCAGCCCCAGCATTTT. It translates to CASSLGGGSNQPQHF.